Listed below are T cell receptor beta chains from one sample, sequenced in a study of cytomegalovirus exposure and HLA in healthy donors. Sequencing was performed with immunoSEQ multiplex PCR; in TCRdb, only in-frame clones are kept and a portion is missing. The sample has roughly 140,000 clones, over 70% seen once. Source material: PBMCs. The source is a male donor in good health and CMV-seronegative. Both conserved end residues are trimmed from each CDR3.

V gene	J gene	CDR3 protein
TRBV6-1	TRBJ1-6	ASSRGQETYSPLH
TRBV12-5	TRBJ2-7	ARGLVLGAPSYEQY
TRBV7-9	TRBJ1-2	ASSLDLTYGYT
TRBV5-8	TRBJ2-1	ASSPRLAQYNEQF
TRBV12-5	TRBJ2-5	ASGLVFEAGRGETQY
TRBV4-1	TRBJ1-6	ASSQDVQGIQSLH
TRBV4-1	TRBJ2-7	ASSRAGLVVEQY
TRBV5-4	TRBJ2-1	ASENPGQGASYNEQF
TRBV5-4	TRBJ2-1	ASRLTGGGDDEQF
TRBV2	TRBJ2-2	ASRRWGLAAGELF
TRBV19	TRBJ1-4	ASSLNEKLF
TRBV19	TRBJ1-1	ASSNRQQNTEAF
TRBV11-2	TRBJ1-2	ASSPRTVSAGYT
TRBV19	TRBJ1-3	ASSIGEAVHSGNTIY
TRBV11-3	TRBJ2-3	ASSLDQGADTQY
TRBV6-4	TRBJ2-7	ASSREASYEQY
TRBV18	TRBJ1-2	ASSRRTLKEGYT
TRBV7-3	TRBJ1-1	ASSPEGADTEAF
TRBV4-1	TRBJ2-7	ASSQDEGSGGYEQY
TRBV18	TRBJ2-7	ASSPGGASYEQY
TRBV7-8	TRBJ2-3	ASSLDYTDTQY
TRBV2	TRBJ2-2	ASSVRGNTGELF
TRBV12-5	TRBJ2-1	ASGLGSWRGSYNEQF
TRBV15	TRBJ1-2	ATSREGRVPLNDGYT
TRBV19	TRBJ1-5	ASSIGPYRDPGQPQH
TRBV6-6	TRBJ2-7	AISGRQGSYEQY
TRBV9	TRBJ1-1	ASSPSVGAEAF